The 18 T cell receptor beta chains below come from one sample, sequenced in a study of blood T cell repertoires in COVID-19. TCRdb's copy holds only in-frame clones and misses some; the assay was immunoSEQ multiplex PCR. The sample records some 180,000 clones, about nine tenths being singletons. The sample taken for sequencing was peripheral blood. The receptors stem from a man in his forties or fifties with acute or convalescent COVID-19.

The rearrangement links TRBV7-6 to TRBJ2-7, with 13 bases lining up with TRBD2. Per the germline V gene, CDR1 is SGHVS and CDR2 is FNYEAQ. The CDR3 loop spans 16 amino acids. V lost 2 bases to trimming and J lost 4 bases; unmatched junction nucleotides: 5. CDR3 region: CASSLRTSGGEYEQYF. The CDR3 DNA reads as TGTGCCAGCAGCTTAAGGACTAGCGGGGGAGAGTACGAGCAGTACTTC.

The CDR3 DNA reads as TGTGCCAGCAGGGGGCTAGGTCACTACGAGCAGTACTTC. Protein product: CASRGLGHYEQYF. This chain joins TRBV25-1 and TRBJ2-7; D may be TRBD1 (5 bases). Germline V gene sequence: CDR1 MGHDK, CDR2 SYGVNS. Deletions cut 6 bases from V and 3 bases from J, with 12 bases between. CDR3 size: 13 residues.

The chain has TRBV27 and TRBJ2-7; no definite D call. V lost 3 bases and J 0 bases, leaving 15 bases between the germline ends. The CDR3 contains 16 residues. CDR1 and CDR2 (germline): MNHEY, SMNVEV (reference sequence). CDR3 in amino acids: CASSFSQLQSSYEQYF. For the CDR3, the DNA is TGTGCCAGCAGTTTCAGCCAGCTACAGAGCTCCTACGAGCAGTACTTC.

The V gene is TRBV28, the J gene TRBJ1-5; 8 nucleotides line up with TRBD1. The CDR3 sequence is 16 residues long. V trimming: 7 bases; J trimming: 4 bases; junction bases outside the gene matches: 12. Germline V gene data show CDR1 as MDHEN and CDR2 as SYDVKM. The CDR3 region is CASNLAGQGFNQPQHF. The CDR3 DNA follows: TGTGCCAGCAACCTTGCAGGACAGGGTTTTAATCAGCCCCAGCATTTT.

The chain links TRBV7-2 to TRBJ1-1, with no clear D. The CDR3 is 14 amino acids. Germline values: CDR1 SGHTA, CDR2 FQGNSA. Trimming shortened V by 5 bases and J by 1 base, and 11 bases separated the two germline ends. The CDR3 region has the DNA TGTGCCAGCAGCCCACATGGAGGGAACACTGAAGCTTTCTTT. This gives the protein CASSPHGGNTEAFF.

This chain joins TRBV6-2 or TRBV6-3 and TRBJ1-5; TRBD1 is a possible D gene (5 bases). Trimming removed 0 bases from V and 0 bases from J, with 15 bases in between. The length of the CDR3 is 18 residues. In germline, CDR1 is MNHEY, CDR2 SVGEGT. The CDR3 region is CASSYSRRGPISNQPQHF. The CDR3 nucleotides read TGTGCCAGCAGTTACTCGAGGCGGGGACCGATTAGCAATCAGCCCCAGCATTTT.

The V gene is TRBV10-3, the J gene TRBJ2-7; a weak D match, TRBD2 (6 bases). This CDR3 has 13 residues. V was cut by 5 bases and J by 7 bases, with 15 bases left in between. Germline-derived CDR1 and CDR2 are ENHRY and SYGVKD. CDR3 amino acids: CAISQKGGHEQYF. The CDR3 region has the DNA TGTGCCATCAGTCAGAAGGGAGGTCATGAGCAGTACTTC.

The chain links TRBV5-4 to TRBJ1-6; 9 bases are shared with TRBD1. Germline CDR1 SGHNT, CDR2 YYREEE (reference sequence). The CDR3 has 13 residues. V dropped 4 bases and J dropped 10; count of bases not matched to a gene: 3. The CDR3 region has the DNA TGTGCCAGCAGCGATACAGGGGGCTCACCCCTCCACTTT. It codes for CASSDTGGSPLHF.

This sequence joins TRBV6-5 and TRBJ2-7; 8 bases fit TRBD2. The CDR3 totals 15 residues. Trimming cost V 6 bases and J 0 bases; bases outside gene matches: 7. CDR1 MNHEY and CDR2 SVGAGI come from the germline V gene. CDR3 sequence: CASRDREGLSYEQYF. The CDR3 DNA follows: TGTGCCAGCAGGGACCGGGAGGGACTCTCCTACGAGCAGTACTTC.

J is TRBJ1-2 and V is TRBV14; the D gene is possibly TRBD1 (5 bases). The germline gives CDR1 SGHDN, CDR2 FVKESK. The CDR3 runs 16 residues. V lost 1 base, J lost 2 bases, and 14 bases lay in between. The CDR3 loop reads CASSQVGGTDNYGYTF. Written as DNA, the CDR3 is TGTGCCAGCAGCCAAGTCGGAGGGACTGACAACTATGGCTACACCTTC.

The chain joins TRBV9 to TRBJ2-1; D is possibly TRBD2 (5 bases). Trimming removed 4 bases from V and 0 bases from J, with 11 bases in between. The germline V gene has CDR1 SGDLS and CDR2 YYNGEE. The length of the CDR3 is 15 residues. CDR3: CASSLSGSSYNEQFF. DNA for the CDR3: TGTGCCAGCAGCCTGAGCGGAAGCTCCTACAATGAGCAGTTCTTC. Supplemented by reference TRBV9 and TRBJ2-1, the full variable domain reads DSGVTQTPKHLITATGQRVTLRCSPRSGDLSVYWYQQSLDQGLQFLIQYYNGEERAKGNILERFSAQQFPDLHSELNLSSLELGDSALYFCASSLSGSSYNEQFFGPGTRLTVL.

This clone was picked up one time. The CDR3 region is CSVEEQHQETQYF. The CDR3 nucleotides read TGCAGCGTTGAAGAACAGCACCAAGAGACCCAGTACTTC. The chain recombines TRBV29-1 with TRBJ2-5; D unclear. From germline, CDR1 is SQVTM and CDR2 ANQGSEA. This CDR3 is built from 13 residues. The germline V and J ends were trimmed by 0 bases and 0 bases, with 5 bases remaining between them. Full variable domain (remainder filled in from reference TRBV29-1 and TRBJ2-5): SAVISQKPSRDICQRGTSLTIQCQVDSQVTMMFWYRQQPGQSLTLIATANQGSEATYESGFVIDKFPISRPNLTFSTLTVSNMSPEDSSIYLCSVEEQHQETQYFGPGTRLLVL.

The J gene is TRBJ2-2, the V gene TRBV5-1, with D possibly being TRBD1 (6 bases). V was cut by 0 bases and J by 2 bases, with 8 bases left in between. Germline lookup yields CDR1 SGHRS and CDR2 YFSETQ. This CDR3 has 15 residues. The CDR3: CASSLEGHNTGELFF. CDR3 bases: TGCGCCAGCAGCTTGGAGGGACATAACACCGGGGAGCTGTTTTTT.

The chain joins TRBV5-1 to TRBJ2-7; 9 nucleotides agree with TRBD1. J lost 3 bases, V lost 4 bases, and 8 bases had no gene match. Germline CDR1 SGHRS, CDR2 YFSETQ. The CDR3 spans 15 residues. The CDR3 nucleotides are TGCGCCAGCAGCCCCACCGGGACAGGGTACTACGAGCAGTACTTC. This encodes CASSPTGTGYYEQYF.

This clone appeared once. The chain couples TRBV7-2 to TRBJ2-5; TRBD2 matches at 15 bases. In germline, CDR1 is SGHTA, CDR2 FQGNSA. Trimming removed 1 base from V and 5 bases from J; junction bases left unmatched: 5. There are 17 residues in the CDR3. The CDR3 sequence: CASSLVGTSGGRETQYF. CDR3 nucleotide sequence: TGTGCCAGCAGCTTAGTAGGGACTAGCGGGGGGAGGGAGACCCAGTACTTC.

The chain's CDR3 is CASSLGFDRVVQPQHF. The CDR3 nucleotides are TGTGCCAGCAGCTTAGGTTTCGACAGGGTTGTCCAGCCCCAGCATTTT. The rearrangement links TRBV7-9 to TRBJ1-5; 7 nucleotides match TRBD1. The V gene end was trimmed by 1 base and the J gene end by 7 bases; junction bases not matched to a gene: 10. This CDR3 has 16 amino acids. Germline assignment: CDR1 SEHNR and CDR2 FQNEAQ (reference sequence).

A remark on this clone: The sample holds other DNA sequences that translate to the same CDR3. This rearrangement joins TRBV15 to TRBJ1-2; D unclear. The germline CDR1 and CDR2 sequences are LNHNV and YYDKDF (reference sequence). The CDR3 is 18 residues long. Trimming cost V 0 bases and J 4 bases, with 21 bases left between them. The CDR3 region is CATSRDPRMPRSSYGYTF. The CDR3 nucleotides are TGTGCCACCAGCAGAGATCCCCGGATGCCAAGGAGTAGCTATGGCTACACCTTC.

V gene TRBV2 combines with J gene TRBJ2-7; 7 nucleotides line up with TRBD1. The V and J ends lost 6 bases and 6 bases, in that order; junction bases with no gene match: 11. The CDR3 has 14 amino acids. CDR1 and CDR2 from the germline V gene are SNHLY and FYNNEI. The CDR3: CASRTVRQGGEQYF. Here the CDR3 DNA reads TGTGCCAGCAGGACGGTACGACAGGGCGGCGAGCAGTACTTC.